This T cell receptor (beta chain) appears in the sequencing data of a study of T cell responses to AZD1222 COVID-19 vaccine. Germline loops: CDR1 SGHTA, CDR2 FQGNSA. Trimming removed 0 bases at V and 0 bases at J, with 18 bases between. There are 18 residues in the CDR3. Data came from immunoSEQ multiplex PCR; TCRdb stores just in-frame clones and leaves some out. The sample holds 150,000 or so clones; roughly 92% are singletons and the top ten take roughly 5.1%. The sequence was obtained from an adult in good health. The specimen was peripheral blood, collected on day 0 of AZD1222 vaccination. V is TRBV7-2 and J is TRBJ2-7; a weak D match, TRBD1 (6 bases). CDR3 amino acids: CASSLAPDSQVTSYEQYF. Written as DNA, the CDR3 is TGTGCCAGCAGCTTAGCCCCGGACAGCCAAGTTACCTCCTACGAGCAGTACTTC. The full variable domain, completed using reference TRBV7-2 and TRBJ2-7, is GAGVSQSPSNKVTEKGKDVELRCDPISGHTALYWYRQSLGQGLEFLIYFQGNSAPDKSGLPSDRFSAERTGGSVSTLTIQRTQQEDSAVYLCASSLAPDSQVTSYEQYFGPGTRLTVT.